A single sample gave rise to the 25 T cell receptor beta chains below, sequenced in a study of control samples from healthy donors and cancer patients. Method: immunoSEQ multiplex PCR; TCRdb's copy keeps in-frame clones and lacks some. The sample lists approximately 120,000 clones, roughly 90% seen once, with 17% in the top ten. The sample taken for sequencing was blood. The receptors derive from a woman in her 50s in good health.

The chain links TRBV4-3 to TRBJ1-2, with a weak D call TRBD1 (5 bases). The V end was cut by 1 base, the J end by 8 bases, with 14 bases between. Germline CDR1 LGHNA, CDR2 YSLEER. The CDR3 loop spans 14 amino acids. The CDR3 here is CASSQARDRRGYTF. CDR3 DNA sequence: TGCGCCAGCAGCCAAGCCCGGGACCGTAGAGGCTACACCTTC.

The genes are TRBV7-2 and TRBJ1-5; unclear D gene. This CDR3 is 17 amino acids long. Deletions cut 1 base from V and 3 bases from J, with 16 bases between. Germline V lookup: CDR1 SGHTA, CDR2 FQGNSA. CDR3 in amino acids: CASSLDPGSAFNQPQHF. The CDR3 DNA reads TGTGCCAGCAGCTTAGATCCGGGGTCGGCCTTCAATCAGCCCCAGCATTTT.

As regards this clone: The sample has other DNA sequences that encode this CDR3 too. J is TRBJ1-4 and V is TRBV18; D is unclear. Germline CDR1 KGHSH, CDR2 LQKENI. The CDR3 is 13 amino acids. Trimming took off 5 bases at V and 5 bases at J, with 9 bases between the two ends. The CDR3 spells CASSSGLNEKLFF. CDR3 DNA sequence: TGTGCCAGCTCATCCGGGTTAAATGAAAAACTGTTTTTT.

The count of this clone is one. The chain joins TRBV29-1 to TRBJ1-1; the D gene is possibly TRBD1 (5 bases). The germline CDR1 and CDR2 sequences are SQVTM and ANQGSEA. CDR3 size: 15 residues. The ends were cut back, 5 bases at V and 0 bases at J, with 16 bases in the middle. This chain's CDR3 is CSVRRQGGMNTEAFF. As DNA, the CDR3 is TGCAGCGTTCGTCGTCAGGGTGGGATGAACACTGAAGCTTTCTTT.

This chain joins TRBV5-1 and TRBJ2-4; 9 nucleotides match TRBD2. This CDR3 region has 20 residues. V was clipped by 4 bases and J by 3 bases; unmatched bases: 20. Germline CDR1 is SGHRS and CDR2 is YFSETQ. CDR3 residues: CASSRTDFSGSFSVKNIQYF. For the CDR3, the DNA is TGCGCCAGCAGCAGAACAGATTTTAGCGGGAGCTTTTCGGTCAAAAACATTCAGTACTTC.

V is TRBV6-5 and J is TRBJ1-2; no clear D gene. Trimming left V 6 bases short and J 4 bases short, with 15 bases between. CDR3 length: 14 residues. Germline V lookup: CDR1 MNHEY, CDR2 SVGAGI. The CDR3 spells CASRSPEPPYGYTF. Written as DNA, the CDR3 is TGTGCCAGCAGAAGCCCGGAACCACCCTATGGCTACACCTTC.

Worth noting for this clone: This same CDR3 is encoded by further DNA sequences in the sample. The chain employs TRBV3-1 (or the pseudogene TRBV3-2) and TRBJ2-3; a possible D gene is TRBD2 (6 bases). V lost 4 bases and J lost 6, with 20 bases in between. The CDR3 length is 16 residues. Germline CDR1 and CDR2: LGHDT and YNNKEL (reference sequence). The CDR3 sequence is CASSPSTGLAADTQYF. DNA of the CDR3: TGTGCCAGCAGCCCATCTACGGGACTGGCGGCTGATACGCAGTATTTT.

This clone is classed as medium-sized. This rearrangement joins TRBV3-1 (or the pseudogene TRBV3-2) to TRBJ2-7; TRBD1 agrees at 10 bases. Germline V gives CDR1 LGHDT, CDR2 YNNKEL (reference sequence). This CDR3 is 14 amino acids long. Losses at the gene ends were 4 bases for V and 5 bases for J; bases not matched to a gene: 5. The CDR3 DNA reads as TGTGCCAGCAGCCCCGGGACAGGGGTTAACGAGCAGTACTTC. The encoded protein is CASSPGTGVNEQYF.

This rearrangement joins TRBV7-8 to TRBJ1-3; no clear D. This CDR3 has 13 residues. Trimming pared 6 bases from V and 5 bases from J, leaving 11 bases between. CDR1 SGHVS and CDR2 FQNEAQ come from the germline V gene. The CDR3 loop is CASRPGPRNTIYF. DNA for the CDR3: TGTGCCAGCAGACCCGGGCCACGAAACACCATATATTTT.

V gene TRBV7-8 combines with J gene TRBJ2-7; D not certain. V was clipped by 3 bases and J by 0 bases, with 9 bases between them. The germline V gene has CDR1 SGHVS and CDR2 FQNEAQ. The CDR3 length is 14 residues. The CDR3 region has the DNA TGTGCCAGCAGCTTCAGGCGAAACTCCTACGAGCAGTACTTC. Its translation is CASSFRRNSYEQYF.

This clone was recorded only once. The chain couples TRBV4-1 to TRBJ2-2; 8 bases agree with TRBD2. V dropped 4 bases and J dropped 1; count of bases not matched to a gene: 8. Germline-derived CDR1 and CDR2 are MGHRA and YSYEKL. This CDR3 region has 17 residues. In DNA form, the CDR3 reads TGCGCCAGCAGCCCCTCGGAACTAGCGGTGAACACCGGGGAGCTGTTTTTT. It yields the protein CASSPSELAVNTGELFF.

The gene calls are TRBV28 and TRBJ2-1; tentatively, D is TRBD2 (6 bases). CDR1 MDHEN and CDR2 SYDVKM come from the germline V gene. V was pared by 3 bases and J by 5 bases, with 14 bases between. The CDR3 spans 15 residues. The CDR3 sequence is CASSLWGVANNEQFF. In DNA form, the CDR3 reads TGTGCCAGCAGTTTGTGGGGGGTCGCTAACAATGAGCAGTTCTTC. Looking up the rest from reference TRBV28 and TRBJ2-1 gives the full variable domain: DVKVTQSSRYLVKRTGEKVFLECVQDMDHENMFWYRQDPGLGLRLIYFSYDVKMKEKGDIPEGYSVSREKKERFSLILESASTNQTSMYLCASSLWGVANNEQFFGPGTRLTVL.

The chain is built from TRBV4-1 and TRBJ2-2, with D tentatively TRBD2 (6 bases). The ends were cut back, 3 bases at V and 6 bases at J, with 8 bases in the middle. CDR1 and CDR2 from the germline V gene are MGHRA and YSYEKL. The CDR3 consists of 13 residues. The DNA for the CDR3 is TGCGCCAGCAGCCACCCGGGGGCCGGGGAGCTGTTTTTT. Translating gives CASSHPGAGELFF.

The chain uses TRBV4-3 and TRBJ1-2, with a tentative D call TRBD1 (5 bases). This CDR3 comprises 14 residues. Germline lookup yields CDR1 LGHNA and CDR2 YSLEER. Deletions cut 3 bases from V and 1 base from J, with 9 bases between. The CDR3 loop reads CASSQGDRNYGYTF. As DNA, the CDR3 is TGCGCCAGCAGCCAGGGGGACCGTAACTATGGCTACACCTTC.

The chain joins TRBV6-5 to TRBJ2-7; D not resolved. From germline, CDR1 is MNHEY and CDR2 SVGAGI. V was trimmed by 8 bases and J by 2 bases, leaving 10 bases between them. CDR3 length equals 12 residues. Here the CDR3 reads CASANGPYEQYF. CDR3 DNA sequence: TGTGCCAGCGCAAACGGTCCCTACGAGCAGTACTTC.

In its sample, this clone was seen once. The chain couples TRBV2 to TRBJ1-6; no clear D gene. The length of the CDR3 is 13 residues. V lost 5 bases, J lost 6 bases, and 8 bases lay in between. Germline V lookup: CDR1 SNHLY, CDR2 FYNNEI. CDR3 sequence reads: CASSNQANSPLHF. The CDR3, as DNA: TGTGCCAGCAGTAATCAGGCTAATTCACCCCTCCACTTT.

The chain joins TRBV11-3 to TRBJ2-1; TRBD2 matches 7 bases. The CDR3 contains 15 residues. V was pared by 6 bases and J by 4 bases, with 9 bases of the junction left unmatched. In germline, CDR1 is SGHNT, CDR2 YENEEA. The CDR3 reads CASSPLAATYNEQFF. The CDR3 DNA is TGTGCCAGCAGTCCTCTAGCGGCAACGTACAATGAGCAGTTCTTC.

The rearrangement joins TRBV27 to TRBJ2-7, with 7 bases lining up with TRBD1. The germline CDR1 and CDR2 sequences are MNHEY and SMNVEV (reference sequence). The CDR3 is 14 amino acids. Germline trimming cut 2 bases from V and 0 bases from J; bases unmatched to any gene: 1. CDR3 sequence (DNA): TGTGCCAGCAGTTTAGGGACAGCCTCCTACGAGCAGTACTTC. It codes for CASSLGTASYEQYF.

The chain links TRBV24-1 to TRBJ2-1; a possible D gene is TRBD2 (5 bases). The V end lost 4 bases, the J end lost 0 bases, and 12 bases lay between the germline ends. The CDR3 totals 16 residues. Germline values: CDR1 KGHDR, CDR2 SFDVKD. The CDR3 DNA reads TGTGCCACCAGTGAGAGGCGGGTAGCCTCCTACAATGAGCAGTTCTTC. This gives the protein CATSERRVASYNEQFF.

Note on this clone: This CDR3 is also generated by other DNA sequences in the sample. The chain couples TRBV5-5 to TRBJ2-3; D might be TRBD1 or TRBD2, each matching 7 bases. CDR1 and CDR2 from the germline V gene are SGHKS and YYEKEE (reference sequence). The CDR3 sequence is 15 residues long. The V end lost 4 bases, the J end lost 4 bases, and 16 bases lay between the germline ends. CDR3: CASSTWAGGADTQYF. CDR3 DNA: TGTGCCAGCAGCACCTGGGCAGGGGGGGCAGATACGCAGTATTTT.

Regarding this clone: This sample also contains other DNA sequences that code for the same CDR3. The chain employs TRBV19 and TRBJ1-4, with D tentatively TRBD1 (6 bases). CDR3 length: 13 amino acids. In germline, CDR1 is LNHDA, CDR2 SQIVND (reference sequence). With 8 bases removed from V and 5 bases from J, the gap between germline ends came to 12 bases. CDR3 DNA sequence: TGTGCCAGTCAGGGACAATTGAATGAAAAACTGTTTTTT. It encodes CASQGQLNEKLFF.

With regard to this clone: Because it lacks the conserved phenylalanine or tryptophan at the end, this CDR3 is likely a read error. The DNA is left out, because the CDR3 cannot be placed on it with certainty; the CDR3 is given as TCRdb lists it. This rearrangement joins TRBV7-4 to TRBJ2-7; TRBD2 was called by the table and not checked on the DNA. The V gene's germline CDR1 is SGHVT and CDR2 SQSDAQ. The CDR3 numbers 13 amino acids, ends counted. The CDR3 sequence: CASSQRLAGAVNL.

J is TRBJ2-2 and V is TRBV5-1; 11 bases match TRBD2. The CDR3 sequence is 18 residues long. J was trimmed by 6 bases and V by 3 bases; bases with no gene match: 13. Germline-derived CDR1 and CDR2 are SGHRS and YFSETQ. The CDR3 loop is CASSSIAGGLSTAGELFF. DNA of the CDR3: TGCGCCAGCAGCTCGATAGCGGGGGGGCTTAGTACCGCCGGGGAGCTGTTTTTT.

The chain recombines TRBV6-2 or TRBV6-3 with TRBJ1-4; TRBD1 aligns across 7 bases. The CDR3 consists of 17 residues. CDR1 and CDR2 (germline): MNHEY, SVGEGT. J was trimmed by 8 bases and V by 3 bases; bases with no gene match: 15. CDR3 in amino acids: CASSYLRSTGTREKLFF. CDR3 nucleotide sequence: TGTGCCAGCAGTTATTTGCGTTCGACAGGGACAAGGGAAAAACTGTTTTTT.

V and J are TRBV4-3 and TRBJ2-3; 10 bases fit TRBD2. CDR1 and CDR2 (germline): LGHNA, YSLEER. V was pared by 0 bases and J by 6 bases, with 9 bases of the junction left unmatched. This CDR3 comprises 17 residues. The CDR3, as DNA: TGCGCCAGCAGCCAAGATTACCTAGCGGGAGAAGCCGATACGCAGTATTTT. It specifies CASSQDYLAGEADTQYF.